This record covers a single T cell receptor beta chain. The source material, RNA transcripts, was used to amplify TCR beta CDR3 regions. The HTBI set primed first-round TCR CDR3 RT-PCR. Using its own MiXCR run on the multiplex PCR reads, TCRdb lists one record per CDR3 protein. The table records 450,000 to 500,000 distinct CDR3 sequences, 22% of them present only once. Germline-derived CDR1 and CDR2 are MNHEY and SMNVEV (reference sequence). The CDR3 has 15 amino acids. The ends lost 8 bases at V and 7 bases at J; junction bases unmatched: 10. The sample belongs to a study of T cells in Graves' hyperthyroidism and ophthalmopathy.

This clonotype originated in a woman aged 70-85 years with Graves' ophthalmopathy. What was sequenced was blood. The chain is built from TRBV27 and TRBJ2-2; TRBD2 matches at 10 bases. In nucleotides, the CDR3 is TGTGCCAGCGGATCTAGCGGGAGTTGGGGCGGGGAGCTGTTTTTT. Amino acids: CASGSSGSWGGELFF.